The clone carrying this TCR beta chain was seen ten or more times. Its matching antigen is unknown. Through Arm-PCR of CDR3 regions and iRepertoire HTBI primers, TCR beta libraries were built. Via MiXCR, TCRdb re-called the multiplex PCR reads, giving one row per CDR3 protein. The data hold some 450,000 distinct CDR3 sequences, with around 24% observed a single time. The V and J ends lost 2 bases and 3 bases respectively, with 14 bases between them. CDR1 SNHLY and CDR2 FYNNEI come from the germline V gene. The CDR3 is 15 residues long. Indicated time point: persistent/refractory GD, antithyroid drugs over 5 years with positive TRAb. The TCR library used RNA extracted from PBMCs. An endocrinology department in Xi'an, China, recruited the patients. This record belongs to a study of regulatory T cells in long-lasting Graves disease. Findings and caveats of the study: TRBV28, TRBJ1-2 and TRBJ2-5 were segments that persistent disease favored.

V gene TRBV2 combines with J gene TRBJ2-7, with a possible D match to TRBD2 (6 bases). This TCR was sampled from a female donor with Graves disease. Sequenced material: peripheral blood mononuclear cells (PBMCs), taken when the disease was refractory, from a patient treated with antithyroid drugs. CDR3 sequence (DNA): TGTGCCAGCAGTGAATTTGGGGAGGTGTACTACGAGCAGTACTTC. The encoded protein is CASSEFGEVYYEQYF. Based on the CDR3 plus reference TRBV2 and TRBJ2-7, the full variable domain is EPEVTQTPSHQVTQMGQEVILRCVPISNHLYFYWYRQILGQKVEFLVSFYNNEISEKSEIFDDQFSVERPDGSNFTLKIRSTKLEDSAMYFCASSEFGEVYYEQYFGPGTRLTVT.